This is a list of T cell receptor beta chains from one sample in a study of blood T cell repertoires in COVID-19. The data were produced by immunoSEQ multiplex PCR, yet TCRdb's version contains in-frame clones alone and is incomplete. The sample yields more than 95,000 clones, about 75% seen once. Sequenced material: peripheral blood. Receptor source: a woman in her sixties or seventies with acute or convalescent COVID-19. CDR3s include the opening cysteine and the closing phenylalanine or tryptophan. The D gene is left open where the match is weak. For some rows the clone size is stated as once, few or many, or as a class when expanded; others skip it.

j_call,v_call,d_call,clone_size,cdr3_aa,cdr3_nt
TRBJ2-7,TRBV5-4,.,few,CASSLKSRDEQYF,TGTGCCAGCAGCTTGAAATCACGGGACGAGCAGTACTTC
TRBJ1-2,TRBV27,.,.,CASSPRNYGYTF,TGTGCCAGCAGCCCCCGTAACTATGGCTACACCTTC
TRBJ1-1,TRBV10-3,.,.,CAISESKKGETEAFF,TGTGCCATCAGTGAGTCTAAGAAGGGAGAAACTGAAGCTTTCTTT
TRBJ1-2,TRBV7-9,.,.,CASSLGGSNGYTF,TGTGCCAGCAGCTTAGGTGGGAGCAATGGCTACACCTTC
TRBJ2-7,TRBV27,.,.,CASSSYRKTYEQYF,TGTGCCAGCAGTTCGTACAGGAAGACCTACGAGCAGTACTTC
TRBJ1-2,TRBV10-2,.,.,CASSESVPGKNGYTF,TGCGCCAGCAGTGAGTCGGTCCCAGGGAAGAATGGCTACACCTTC
TRBJ1-2,TRBV6-5,TRBD1,once,CASRLTGSENGYTF,TGTGCCAGCAGACTGACAGGGTCGGAGAATGGCTACACCTTC
TRBJ1-3,TRBV18,TRBD1,.,CASSPSRPGQASGNTIYF,TGTGCCAGCTCACCATCGCGACCGGGACAGGCCTCTGGAAACACCATATATTTT
TRBJ1-2,TRBV6-5,TRBD1,.,CASKQGTNYGYTF,TGTGCCAGCAAACAGGGGACTAACTATGGCTACACCTTC
TRBJ1-5,TRBV28,TRBD1,.,CASRGQGDQPQHF,TGTGCCAGCAGGGGACAGGGGGATCAGCCCCAGCATTTT
TRBJ1-2,TRBV27,TRBD1,.,CASRVKGTGANYGYTF,TGTGCCAGCAGGGTCAAAGGGACAGGGGCGAACTATGGCTACACCTTC
TRBJ1-1,TRBV5-5,TRBD1,.,CASSPGQGMNTEAFF,TGTGCCAGCAGCCCGGGACAGGGTATGAACACTGAAGCTTTCTTT
TRBJ2-6,TRBV11-2,.,.,CASSARIAGANVLTF,TGTGCCAGCAGCGCGCGGATTGCTGGGGCCAACGTCCTGACTTTC
TRBJ1-2,TRBV29-1,TRBD1,.,CSVGDRGQNYGYTF,TGCAGCGTTGGTGACAGGGGGCAAAACTATGGCTACACCTTC
TRBJ1-1,TRBV5-1,.,.,CASHPAGHTEAFF,TGCGCCAGCCACCCGGCAGGTCACACTGAAGCTTTCTTT
TRBJ2-7,TRBV3-1/TRBV3-2,.,.,CASSQVSPRIEQYF,TGTGCCAGCAGCCAAGTATCCCCCAGAATTGAGCAGTACTTC